This T cell receptor beta chain was found in a study of CD8+CD57+ T cells in acquired aplastic anemia. Trimming removed 1 base from V and 2 bases from J, with 11 bases in between. There are 15 residues in the CDR3. In germline, CDR1 is SGHTA, CDR2 FQGNSA. Previously, flow cytometry had revealed CD8+CD57+ cell expansion in the patients chosen for sequencing. Both TCR beta VDJ combination and CDR3 sequence profiling were carried out. Genomic DNA was the template for this profiling. TCRdb re-derived calls from the reads in MiXCR, one entry per CDR3 protein. Counted here are about 120,000 distinct CDR3 sequences, approximately 50% occurring once; the ten biggest clones make up roughly 28%.

Sequenced sample: sorted CD4+, CD8+, or CD8+CD57+ T cells (not recorded which) from PBMCs. The genes are TRBV7-2 and TRBJ2-5, with D uncertain. The TCR comes from a human donor with aplastic anemia. The CDR3 DNA reads as TGTGCCAGCAGCTTAGGGGCAGCTGTACAAGAGACCCAGTACTTC. The encoded protein is CASSLGAAVQETQYF.